The sequence of this T cell receptor beta chain was determined in a study of blood T cell repertoires in COVID-19. At the level of the study: Some COVID-19 samples were acute and others convalescent; all came from the United States, Italy and Spain. From T cells, B-cell-depleted T cells, or PBMCs came the material, which was cDNA or gDNA.

In the authors' workflow: Reference gene primers were amplified, and this amplification served to estimate nucleated cell counts. Method: immunoSEQ multiplex PCR; TCRdb's copy keeps in-frame clones and lacks some. V and J calls and clone size are copied from that table; D and trimming were computed from the DNA. The table records some 500,000 clones, around 89% of them present only once. Recovery among Cohort 3 donors was established by two negative PCRs, clearance, or symptom resolution. CDR3 size: 16 residues. The germline V gene has CDR1 SGHTA and CDR2 FQGNSA. Trimming removed 2 bases from V and 3 bases from J, with 17 bases in between.

This TCR was sampled from a woman in her thirties or forties who had recovered from COVID-19. The chain links TRBV7-2 to TRBJ2-7; possible D gene TRBD1, 5 bases. Sequencing was carried out using PBMCs or T cells enriched from blood (not recorded which). The CDR3 sequence is CASSLNRQRTGYEQYF. DNA of the CDR3: TGTGCCAGCAGCTTAAACAGGCAGCGAACGGGCTACGAGCAGTACTTC.